What follows is one TCR beta chain and its context. Antigen specificity is unknown. The source of the sample is a study of T cells after yellow fever vaccination. As for the study in general: Where fractions had low cell numbers, libraries were prepared from them with the SMART-Seq v4 Ultra Low Input RNA kit.

Germline assignment: CDR1 SQVTM and CDR2 ANQGSEA. Trimming stripped 3 bases from V and 10 bases from J, with 16 bases between. There are 13 residues in the CDR3. Findings of the study overall: Boosting was followed by the reappearance of most primary-vaccination clones (roughly 95% CD4, about 89% CD8).

One entry per CDR3 protein, called by TCRdb with MiXCR from the 5' RACE reads. The table lists hundreds of thousands of distinct CDR3 sequences, around 13% of them singletons. This receptor was obtained from a man aged 18 to 35 who received the YFV17D yellow fever vaccine. The rearrangement links TRBV29-1 to TRBJ2-1; a possible D gene is TRBD1 (6 bases). Material: CD4+ T cells sorted from PBMCs, obtained 15 days after the yellow fever booster vaccination. DNA for the CDR3: TGCAGCGTTGATTCGGCCAGGGGTCCCGAGCAGTTCTTC. It yields the protein CSVDSARGPEQFF.